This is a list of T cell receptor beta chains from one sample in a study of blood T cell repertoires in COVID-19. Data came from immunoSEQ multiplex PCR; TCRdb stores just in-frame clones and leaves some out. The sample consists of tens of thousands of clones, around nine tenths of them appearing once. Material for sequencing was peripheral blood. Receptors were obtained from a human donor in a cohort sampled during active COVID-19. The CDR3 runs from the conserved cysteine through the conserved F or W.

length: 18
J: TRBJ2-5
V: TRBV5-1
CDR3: CASSPGQGLTLAKETQYF

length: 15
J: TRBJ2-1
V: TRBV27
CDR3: CASSGGLAGYNEQFF

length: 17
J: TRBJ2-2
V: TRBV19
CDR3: CASSSPVGAGNTGELFF

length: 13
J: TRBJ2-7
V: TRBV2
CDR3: CASSEADGNEQYF

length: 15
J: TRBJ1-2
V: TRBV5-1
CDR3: CASADQRQGARGYTF

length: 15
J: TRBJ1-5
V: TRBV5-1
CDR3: CASSLDGYSNQPQHF

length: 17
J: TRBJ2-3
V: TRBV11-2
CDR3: CASSPIVGGLGTDTQYF

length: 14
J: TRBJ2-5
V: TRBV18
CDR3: CASSPRQLQETQYF

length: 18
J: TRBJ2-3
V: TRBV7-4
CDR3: CASSPPGLGPFCTDTQYF

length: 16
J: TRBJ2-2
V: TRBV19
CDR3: CASTPPGQGVTGELFF

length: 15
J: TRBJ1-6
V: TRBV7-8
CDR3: CASSLAGQGFSPLHF

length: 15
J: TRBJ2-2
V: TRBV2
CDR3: CATFGLAGGAGELFF

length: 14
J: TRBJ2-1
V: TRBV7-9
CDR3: CASSLVAVNNEQFF

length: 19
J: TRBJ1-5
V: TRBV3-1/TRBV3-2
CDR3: CASSQDRLVGQGCNQPQHF

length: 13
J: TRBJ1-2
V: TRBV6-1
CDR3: CASSEVQGLRYTF

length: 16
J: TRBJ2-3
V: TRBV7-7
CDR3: CASSYGAGGPGDTQYF

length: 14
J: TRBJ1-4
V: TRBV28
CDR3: CASSPAGGNEKLFF

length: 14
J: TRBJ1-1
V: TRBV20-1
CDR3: CSASTGNSNTEAFF

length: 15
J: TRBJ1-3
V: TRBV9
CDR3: CASSLRGSSGNTIYF

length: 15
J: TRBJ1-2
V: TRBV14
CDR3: CASSQVSSGGSGYTF

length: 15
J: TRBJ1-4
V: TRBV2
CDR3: CASSNDRAANEKLFF

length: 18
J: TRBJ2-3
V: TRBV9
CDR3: CASSVATSGGVSTDTQYF

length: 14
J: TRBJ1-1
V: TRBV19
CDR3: CASSNSWTGAEAFF

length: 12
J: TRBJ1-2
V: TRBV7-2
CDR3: CASNTGGGGYTF

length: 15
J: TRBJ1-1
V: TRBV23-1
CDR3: CASNFRTVWDTEAFF

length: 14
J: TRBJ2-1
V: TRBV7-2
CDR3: CASSPRRREAEQFF

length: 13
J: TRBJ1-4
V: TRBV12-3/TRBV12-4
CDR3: CASSPSGQKKLFF

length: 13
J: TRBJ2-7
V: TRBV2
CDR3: CASSWDRRYEQYF

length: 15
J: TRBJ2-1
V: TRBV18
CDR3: CASSPGTGFYNEQFF

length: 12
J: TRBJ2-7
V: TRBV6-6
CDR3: CASGVSNYEQYF

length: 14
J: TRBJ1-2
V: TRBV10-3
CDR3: CAITQDSPNYGYTF

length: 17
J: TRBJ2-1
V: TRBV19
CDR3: CASSISGAVGSYNEQFF

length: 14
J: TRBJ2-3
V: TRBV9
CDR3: CASSRTSSTDTQYF